Presented here are 9 T cell receptor beta chains from one specimen sequenced in a study of shared clonotypes between healthy human individuals. The table came from immunoSEQ multiplex PCR; TCRdb's copy has only in-frame clones and leaves some out. The table records about 480,000 clones, about 80% of them present only once. Sequencing was performed on PBMCs. The receptors were gathered from a woman aged 40-49 years in good health. Some clones in this sample may be carry-over from other donors' samples.

This clone appeared a single time. The chain links TRBV2 to TRBJ2-7, with a weak D call TRBD1 (6 bases). The V and J ends lost 10 bases and 1 base respectively, with 14 bases between them. Germline loops: CDR1 SNHLY, CDR2 FYNNEI. This CDR3 has 13 amino acids. CDR3 sequence reads: CATRPGTSYEQYF. As DNA, the CDR3 is TGTGCCACCCGTCCAGGGACATCCTACGAGCAGTACTTC.

The genes are TRBV7-2 and TRBJ2-7; D may be TRBD2 (5 bases). V gave up 2 bases and J gave up 2 bases, with 25 bases separating them. Germline-derived CDR1 and CDR2 are SGHTA and FQGNSA. The CDR3 length is 19 residues. CDR3 bases: TGTGCCAGCAGCTTACCCCGCGGCGGAAACGCGGGTCGTGCCTACGAGCAGTACTTC. It translates to CASSLPRGGNAGRAYEQYF.

This clone was found once. The rearrangement joins TRBV9 to TRBJ2-3; no clear D. Trimming stripped 3 bases from V and 3 bases from J, with 5 bases between. CDR1 and CDR2 (germline): SGDLS, YYNGEE. This CDR3 region has 12 residues. The CDR3 here is CASSDGTDTQYF. CDR3 nucleotide sequence: TGTGCCAGCAGCGACGGGACAGATACGCAGTATTTT.

The chain carries TRBV7-8 and TRBJ2-7; perhaps TRBD1 as D (5 bases). Trimming removed 1 base at V and 3 bases at J, with 10 bases between. Germline V CDR1 and CDR2: SGHVS, FQNEAQ. CDR3 length: 14 amino acids. For the CDR3, the DNA is TGTGCCAGCAGCTTAGGTCCAGGGAACTACGAGCAGTACTTC. It specifies CASSLGPGNYEQYF.

The chain uses TRBV6-5 and TRBJ1-5; 9 bases fit TRBD1. V lost 6 bases to trimming and J lost 6 bases; unmatched junction nucleotides: 3. Germline V lookup: CDR1 MNHEY, CDR2 SVGAGI. This CDR3 contains 13 residues. The CDR3 spells CASSSQGAQPQHF. CDR3 bases: TGTGCCAGCAGCTCACAGGGGGCTCAGCCCCAGCATTTT.

The rearrangement links TRBV4-1 to TRBJ2-7; possibly TRBD2 for D (6 bases). The CDR3 is 15 residues long. Deletions cut 0 bases from V and 3 bases from J, with 12 bases between. Germline-derived CDR1 and CDR2 are MGHRA and YSYEKL. The CDR3 is CASSQDVLANYEQYF. The DNA for the CDR3 is TGCGCCAGCAGCCAAGATGTACTAGCAAACTACGAGCAGTACTTC.

The chain carries TRBV7-6 and TRBJ2-2; 7 nucleotides agree with TRBD2. This CDR3 has 15 amino acids. J lost 5 bases, V lost 2 bases, and 5 bases had no gene match. The germline gives CDR1 SGHVS, CDR2 FNYEAQ. The CDR3 loop reads CASSLKSGMTGELFF. DNA for the CDR3: TGTGCCAGCAGCTTAAAAAGCGGGATGACCGGGGAGCTGTTTTTT.

This clone was picked up many times. The sample contains more than one DNA sequence encoding this CDR3. This chain links TRBV21-1 with TRBJ1-1; the table calls TRBD1, which could not be checked here. TRBV21-1 is reported as a pseudogene. The CDR3 contains 15 residues. The CDR3 DNA follows: TGTGCCAGCAGCCTGTCCGGGACAGAAAACACTGAAGCTTTCTTT. Translating it yields CASSLSGTENTEAFF.

This clone was seen a single time. One end of the junction is discordant with germline, which a read error may explain. The V and J genes are TRBV18 and TRBJ2-2; 8 nucleotides match TRBD2. This CDR3 comprises 16 residues. Germline V CDR1 and CDR2: KGHSH, LQKENI. CDR3 nucleotide sequence: TGTGCCAGCTCAGCACCCGGGACTAGAGACACCGGGGAGCTGTTTTTT. Translated, it gives CASSAPGTRDTGELFF.